This T cell receptor (beta chain) was retrieved from a study of vaccination and CD4 T cells after COVID-19 (dated 2022 in TCRdb). For context, the study as a whole: In the convalescent cohort there were six males and four females, among whom were two Hispanic individuals, seven Caucasians, two Asians and one multiracial person. Each participant got two doses of either the Pfizer-BioNTech BNT162b2 vaccine (n=8) or the Moderna mRNA-1273 vaccine (n=2). Post-COVID blood samples from convalescent patients were collected a median of roughly 100 days after diagnosis, with a range of roughly 30 to 170 days. Post-vaccine blood samples were taken a median of approximately 76 days after the second vaccine dose, with a range of roughly 14 to 241 days. Overlapping spike peptide pools from SARS-CoV-2 and from the common cold coronaviruses HCoV-NL63, HCoV-OC43 and HCoV-229E were used as culture stimuli. Control cultures received a CEFX viral epitope pool as the positive control, an HIV-1 Nef peptide pool as the negative control, or no peptide. In around nine COVID-19 convalescent patients and 4 infection-naive healthy vaccine recipients, the spike-specific CD4+ TCR repertoire before mRNA vaccination was compared with the repertoire after mRNA vaccination. Memory CD4+ T cell crossreactivity between SARS-CoV-2 and common cold coronavirus spike proteins was assessed at the TCR clonotype level in an earlier paper using these donors.

Interpreted using the paper, the treatment or condition label stands for: approximately 11-day PBMC culture with coronavirus spike peptide pools or control peptides (ViraFEST assay). CD4+ T cells from unexposed donors were collected before the COVID-19 pandemic (2011-2018). The study used the ViraFEST assay, which expanded antigen-specific T cells with peptide pools and then identified expanded clonotypes by TCR sequencing. Each well held more than 1.5 million PBMCs cultured in IMDM containing approximately 5.3% human AB serum and roughly 9.7 IU/ml IL-2, with 9 to 10 ug/ml peptide pools added. On days 3 and 7, half of the culture medium was replaced with fresh IL-2-containing medium. After roughly nine days of culture, CD4+ T cells were isolated by negative selection using the EasySep CD4+ T cell isolation kit. As cell numbers permitted, CD4+ T cells from unexposed donors were tested for reactivity to SARS-CoV-2 S and N and to four common cold coronavirus spike pools. PBMCs were separated from whole blood using Ficoll-Paque Plus gradient centrifugation and then either used fresh or cryopreserved at -140C. Culture conditions were generally each tested in triplicate wells. Leukapheresis product for the unexposed donors was bought commercially.

Library preparation was by PCR. At the Johns Hopkins FTIC core, DNA from the cultured CD4+ T cells underwent TCR sequencing with the Oncomine TCR Beta short-read assay. The QIAamp micro DNA kit was used to extract genomic DNA from the cultured CD4+ T cells. Oncomine TCR Beta libraries from cultured CD4+ T cells were pooled with unique dual indexes and sequenced on an Illumina iSeq 100. On the study's bioinformatics: Non-productive sequences were removed, and CDR3s not starting with C, not ending with F or W, or shorter than 7 amino acids were discarded. The MANAFEST web application was used to identify antigen-specific clonotypes by comparing peptide-stimulated wells against reference wells and other culture wells. To be called positive, a clone needed an FDR below 0.05, an odds ratio above 5, and a productive frequency above 0.1% in at least two of three replicate wells. Clonotypes that were significantly expanded in both SARS-CoV-2 spike wells and at least one common cold coronavirus spike condition were defined as cross-reactive. Levenshtein distances (stringdist) and unrooted phylogenetic trees (ape) in R version 3.6.1 were used to assess CDR3 homology. Through fastp at Q25 and MiXCR, TCRdb rebuilt clones from the public reads, retaining in-frame beta chains. Every entry covers one CDR3 protein and lists the most common genes and DNA from its rows. The V and J calls come from TCRdb's annotation, not from the publication. Across this sample there are some 9,000 distinct CDR3 sequences, with around 48% seen only once. 25% to 30% of the sample rests with the top ten.

The germline V gene (reference sequence) gives CDR1 as LNHNV and CDR2 as YYDKDF. Ends trimmed: V by 4 bases, J by 2 bases; bases unmatched to a gene: 3. The CDR3 measures 14 amino acids from cysteine to phenylalanine. Of the read, only the CDR3 DNA is kept; its 42 bases are in frame from base 1. Note on this clonotype: The specificity of this receptor is unknown. No per-base quality is available; no much larger clone lies one base away.

Study-wide findings and limitations: Among the post-vaccine SARS-CoV-2-reactive clones in convalescent patients, a median 86.3% showed up only after vaccination, which suggests vaccine-specific priming. Of the vaccine-specific clones in convalescent patients, 304 of 307, or nearly all, reacted only to SARS-CoV-2 spike and did not cross-react with common cold coronaviruses. Only a relatively small number of convalescent patients were included in the study, and early timepoints following natural infection were not analyzed. Although the median number of SARS-CoV-2-reactive clonotypes went up from around 19 after infection to 38 after vaccination, the increase was not significant.

This receptor was taken from a human donor in good health. Specimen: CD4+ T cells from blood, cultured in vitro. This chain joins TRBV15 to TRBJ2-7; 9 central bases correspond to TRBD1. The CDR3 has the sequence CATSKDRGPYEQYF. The sequenced DNA: TGTGCCACCAGCAAGGACAGGGGACCCTACGAGCAGTACTTC.